One and the same sample provided the 20 T cell receptor beta chains below, sequenced in a study of T cell responses to AZD1222 COVID-19 vaccine. This table comes from immunoSEQ multiplex PCR, and its TCRdb copy is limited to in-frame clones, with some not included. The table shows around 140,000 clones, with just under 95% occurring only once. The starting material was peripheral blood, obtained on day 0 of AZD1222 vaccination. The receptors were sampled from an adult in good health.

The chain uses TRBV28 and TRBJ2-1; 13 bases are a match to TRBD2. The CDR3 totals 16 residues. Germline V gene lookup returns CDR1 MDHEN and CDR2 SYDVKM. V trimming: 2 bases; J trimming: 7 bases; junction bases outside the gene matches: 5. The CDR3 protein is CASSLELAGGRNEQFF. CDR3 nucleotides: TGTGCCAGCAGTTTAGAACTAGCGGGGGGGCGTAATGAGCAGTTCTTC. The whole variable domain, filled in from reference TRBV28 and TRBJ2-1, reads DVKVTQSSRYLVKRTGEKVFLECVQDMDHENMFWYRQDPGLGLRLIYFSYDVKMKEKGDIPEGYSVSREKKERFSLILESASTNQTSMYLCASSLELAGGRNEQFFGPGTRLTVL.

The CDR3 nucleotides are TGTGCCACCAGCAGTCCCGGGACAGGGGTCTCCTACGAGCAGTACTTC. Encoded protein: CATSSPGTGVSYEQYF. The J gene is TRBJ2-7, the V gene TRBV15, with 10 bases aligning to TRBD1. Germline V gene data show CDR1 as LNHNV and CDR2 as YYDKDF (reference sequence). The CDR3 spans 16 residues. V was pared by 3 bases and J by 0 bases, with 5 bases of the junction left unmatched. Supplemented by reference TRBV15 and TRBJ2-7, the full variable domain reads DAMVIQNPRYQVTQFGKPVTLSCSQTLNHNVMYWYQQKSSQAPKLLFHYYDKDFNNEADTPDNFQSRRPNTSFCFLDIRSPGLGDTAMYLCATSSPGTGVSYEQYFGPGTRLTVT.

The genes are TRBV24-1 and TRBJ2-1; 8 bases align to TRBD1. CDR3 size: 15 residues. Trimming removed 3 bases from V and 5 bases from J; junction bases left unmatched: 5. Germline CDR1 is KGHDR and CDR2 is SFDVKD. The DNA for the CDR3 is TGTGCCACCAGTGATCCGGGACAGGCGAACAATGAGCAGTTCTTC. As protein: CATSDPGQANNEQFF.

The chain combines TRBV7-9 with TRBJ1-2, with TRBD1 identical over 9 bases. The CDR3 totals 15 residues. The V segment lost 5 bases and the J segment 4 bases; nucleotides outside the gene matches: 8. The germline gives CDR1 SEHNR, CDR2 FQNEAQ (reference sequence). The CDR3 DNA reads as TGTGCCAGCAGCCCCGCGGGACAGGGCCCCTATGGCTACACCTTC. This codes for CASSPAGQGPYGYTF.

The chain employs TRBV3-1 (or the pseudogene TRBV3-2) and TRBJ1-1; 8 positions agree with TRBD1. Germline V CDR1 and CDR2: LGHDT, YNNKEL (reference sequence). With 1 base clipped from V and 4 bases from J, the junction kept 8 bases outside the gene matches. The CDR3 sequence is 16 residues long. The chain's CDR3 is CASSQGTGKWGTEAFF. The CDR3 DNA is TGTGCCAGCAGCCAAGGGACAGGGAAATGGGGCACTGAAGCTTTCTTT.

The chain has TRBV28 and TRBJ1-2, with TRBD1 identical over 9 bases. The V gene's germline CDR1 is MDHEN and CDR2 SYDVKM. CDR3 size: 14 residues. Losses at the gene ends were 7 bases for V and 8 bases for J; bases not matched to a gene: 11. CDR3 sequence (DNA): TGTGCCAGCAAAGGGACAGGGTCCTTAAACGGCTACACCTTC. Amino acids: CASKGTGSLNGYTF.

The chain joins TRBV4-1 to TRBJ2-5; possible D gene TRBD2, 6 bases. The CDR3 consists of 16 residues. Germline CDR1 and CDR2: MGHRA and YSYEKL. Trimming left V 5 bases short and J 5 bases short, with 21 bases between. CDR3 region: CASSAPRLEGAETQYF. DNA of the CDR3: TGCGCCAGCAGCGCACCAAGACTAGAAGGGGCCGAGACCCAGTACTTC.

The chain links TRBV20-1 to TRBJ2-1; tentatively, D is TRBD1 (6 bases). Trimming removed 3 bases from V and 0 bases from J, with 9 bases in between. The V gene's germline CDR1 is DFQATT and CDR2 SNEGSKA (reference sequence). The CDR3 has 14 amino acids. The CDR3 here is CSASTGSSYNEQFF. DNA for the CDR3: TGCAGTGCTAGTACAGGGAGCTCCTACAATGAGCAGTTCTTC.

The V call is TRBV5-1, the J call TRBJ1-2, with a tentative D call TRBD1 (5 bases). V shed 0 bases and J shed 5 bases, with 14 bases lying between them. The V gene's germline CDR1 is SGHRS and CDR2 YFSETQ. The CDR3 has 15 amino acids. CDR3 sequence (DNA): TGCGCCAGCAGCTTGGAACCCGGGGCGGTGTATGGCTACACCTTC. Translating gives CASSLEPGAVYGYTF.

The V call is TRBV27, the J call TRBJ2-2; no definite D call. Germline V gene lookup returns CDR1 MNHEY and CDR2 SMNVEV (reference sequence). V was pared by 5 bases and J by 2 bases, with 6 bases between. The CDR3 totals 13 residues. CDR3 in amino acids: CASSRSNTGELFF. DNA for the CDR3: TGTGCCAGCAGTCGCTCCAACACCGGGGAGCTGTTTTTT.

The chain uses TRBV6-5 and TRBJ2-1, with 11 bases lining up with TRBD2. The CDR3 has 13 amino acids. Germline-derived CDR1 and CDR2 are MNHEY and SVGAGI. V shed 4 bases and J 8 bases; nucleotides not matched to a gene: 1. The CDR3 DNA is TGTGCCAGCAGTTTAGCGGGAGGGGATGAGCAGTTCTTC. Protein product: CASSLAGGDEQFF.

The chain recombines TRBV29-1 with TRBJ1-5; D remains unclear. V was clipped by 5 bases and J by 6 bases, with 5 bases between them. The CDR3 is 10 residues long. Germline V gives CDR1 SQVTM, CDR2 ANQGSEA. Here the CDR3 reads CSVRVQPQHF. CDR3 nucleotide sequence: TGCAGCGTTCGGGTTCAGCCCCAGCATTTT.

The table lists this clone with a count of one. The chain joins TRBV2 to TRBJ2-3; TRBD1 is a possible D gene (5 bases). The CDR3 is 15 amino acids. Looked up from germline, CDR1 is SNHLY and CDR2 is FYNNEI. The V end was cut by 2 bases, the J end by 1 base, with 10 bases between. The DNA of the CDR3 is TGTGCCAGCAGTGAAAGCAGGGATGGCACAGATACGCAGTATTTT. This codes for CASSESRDGTDTQYF.

V and J are TRBV7-9 and TRBJ2-2; 11 bases align to TRBD2. The junction had 7 bases not matched to a gene; V was cut back by 5 bases and J by 5 bases. In germline, CDR1 is SEHNR, CDR2 FQNEAQ (reference sequence). CDR3 length: 16 residues. The CDR3 sequence is CASSRTSGSSTGELFF. CDR3 nucleotide sequence: TGTGCCAGCAGCCGAACTAGCGGGAGTAGTACCGGGGAGCTGTTTTTT.

This chain uses TRBV4-1 with TRBJ1-6; D unresolved. CDR1 is MGHRA, CDR2 YSYEKL, per germline. Between the trimmed V and J ends, which lost 1 base and 7 bases, there was a span of 2 bases. The CDR3 runs to 12 residues. CDR3 DNA: TGCGCCAGCAGCCAAGGCAATTCACCCCTCCACTTT. Protein product: CASSQGNSPLHF.

The chain uses TRBV10-3 and TRBJ1-6; 7 nucleotides line up with TRBD1. Germline CDR1 ENHRY, CDR2 SYGVKD. This CDR3 comprises 17 residues. J gave up 6 bases and V 6 bases, and 14 bases lay outside the gene matches. CDR3 bases: TGTGCCATCAGAGGTTCGACAGGGAGTGGCAGTAATTCACCCCTCCACTTT. It yields the protein CAIRGSTGSGSNSPLHF.

The V call is TRBV5-1, the J call TRBJ1-4, with no clear D. This CDR3 spans 17 amino acids. Germline values: CDR1 SGHRS, CDR2 YFSETQ. Deletions cut 4 bases from V and 0 bases from J, with 16 bases between. CDR3 DNA sequence: TGCGCCAGCAGCCCCGGGATCTCATCGACAACTAATGAAAAACTGTTTTTT. Protein: CASSPGISSTTNEKLFF.

The chain has TRBV28 and TRBJ2-2, with 7 nucleotides matching TRBD1. V dropped 5 bases and J dropped 1; count of bases not matched to a gene: 4. The CDR3 has 15 residues. CDR1 MDHEN and CDR2 SYDVKM come from the germline V gene. CDR3 in DNA: TGTGCCAGCAGTCTCGACAGGGTGAACACCGGGGAGCTGTTTTTT. Protein: CASSLDRVNTGELFF.

This clone appeared once. The genes are TRBV18 and TRBJ2-7; D possibly uses TRBD1 or TRBD2 (8 bases each). Germline values: CDR1 KGHSH, CDR2 LQKENI. V shed 6 bases and J shed 9 bases, with 39 bases lying between them. CDR3 size: 20 residues. In DNA, the CDR3 is TGTGCCAGCTCCCAACGAGGGCCGACAGGGGAGCGGGGGAGTATAGTCCGGCAGTACTTC. Its translation: CASSQRGPTGERGSIVRQYF.

The chain uses TRBV6-2 or TRBV6-3 and TRBJ1-1; the D gene is possibly TRBD1 (5 bases). This CDR3 has 17 amino acids. Trimming shortened V by 5 bases and J by 7 bases, and 26 bases separated the two germline ends. Germline loops: CDR1 MNHEY, CDR2 SVGEGT. The DNA of the CDR3 is TGTGCCAGCAGTCAGCCCCCTACAGGCCTGGGCAGGCTTGAAGCTTTCTTT. Translating it yields CASSQPPTGLGRLEAFF.